The rows below give T cell receptor beta chains drawn from one sample of a study of T cell clusters in autoimmune cytopenias. TCRdb re-called the multiplex PCR reads and shows each CDR3 protein once, DNA omitted. The sample data list over 6,000 distinct CDR3 sequences. The same data also went into a second study, on T cell repertoires in aging, cancer and after chemotherapy.

The sequenced material came from peripheral blood. The receptor set was obtained from a human donor in good health. CDR3s include the opening cysteine and the closing phenylalanine or tryptophan. Expanded clones are given a class, and other clones once, few, many or no size at all.

size: .; J: TRBJ2-7; V: TRBV19; CDR3: CASNPGAGPYEQYF
size: .; J: TRBJ1-2; V: TRBV19; CDR3: CASSRPSIFYGYTF
size: medium-sized; J: TRBJ1-1; V: TRBV19; CDR3: CASSAHPGQRNTEAFF
size: medium-sized; J: TRBJ2-7; V: TRBV5-4; CDR3: CASNDGYEQYF
size: .; J: TRBJ2-1; V: TRBV7-3; CDR3: CASSFGTGGRNEQFF
size: .; J: TRBJ2-7; V: TRBV5-4; CDR3: CASSPGRGAGYEQYF
size: .; J: TRBJ1-4; V: TRBV4-3; CDR3: CASSSGGEINEKLFF
size: .; J: TRBJ2-6; V: TRBV5-6; CDR3: CASSLSGANVLTF
size: medium-sized; J: TRBJ2-5; V: TRBV29-1; CDR3: CSVSWIPGTEGKETQYF
size: .; J: TRBJ1-6; V: TRBV6-1; CDR3: CASSAGPYNSPLHF
size: medium-sized; J: TRBJ2-4; V: TRBV19; CDR3: CASTQGDAKNIQYF
size: medium-sized; J: TRBJ2-5; V: TRBV7-2; CDR3: CASSLTGGELETQYF
size: medium-sized; J: TRBJ2-2; V: TRBV19; CDR3: CASSILGQQSGELFF
size: medium-sized; J: TRBJ2-6; V: TRBV19; CDR3: CASSIGARTSGANVLTF
size: .; J: TRBJ1-6; V: TRBV4-3; CDR3: CASSQASARGARSPLHF
size: .; J: TRBJ1-2; V: TRBV15; CDR3: CATSRPPGVGGNYGYTF
size: medium-sized; J: TRBJ2-7; V: TRBV29-1; CDR3: CSVERGDSYEQYF
size: medium-sized; J: TRBJ1-4; V: TRBV6-1; CDR3: CASRASVYAGTKLFF
size: .; J: TRBJ2-4; V: TRBV5-5; CDR3: CASSLGPAEAKNIQYF
size: .; J: TRBJ2-3; V: TRBV6-5; CDR3: CASSYSGTSTDTQYF
size: .; J: TRBJ2-6; V: TRBV7-2; CDR3: CASSLAVSGANVLTF
size: .; J: TRBJ1-2; V: TRBV30; CDR3: CAWSWTGEERGYTF
size: medium-sized; J: TRBJ2-5; V: TRBV19; CDR3: CASSIDGTGFPAQYF
size: .; J: TRBJ1-4; V: TRBV18; CDR3: CASSPPVGSANEKLFF
size: large; J: TRBJ2-7; V: TRBV29-1; CDR3: CSVEGEQGFEQYF
size: medium-sized; J: TRBJ2-6; V: TRBV6-2/TRBV6-3; CDR3: CASSHAAGAGANVLTF
size: medium-sized; J: TRBJ2-6; V: TRBV5-4; CDR3: CASSLARVSGANVLTF
size: .; J: TRBJ1-2; V: TRBV15; CDR3: CATSRTGQGGPQYGYTF
size: medium-sized; J: TRBJ2-5; V: TRBV29-1; CDR3: CSALRWRAGEKETQYF
size: .; J: TRBJ2-6; V: TRBV6-6; CDR3: CASSYSGGDGANVLTF
size: .; J: TRBJ1-2; V: TRBV6-1; CDR3: CASFFNYGYTF
size: medium-sized; J: TRBJ2-5; V: TRBV6-5; CDR3: CASSYDRGQETQYF
size: medium-sized; J: TRBJ2-3; V: TRBV6-1; CDR3: CASRQGSTDTQYF
size: .; J: TRBJ2-1; V: TRBV12-3/TRBV12-4; CDR3: CASSLGTGASYNEQFF
size: medium-sized; J: TRBJ2-3; V: TRBV5-4; CDR3: CASSKETSGVRDTQYF
size: .; J: TRBJ2-2; V: TRBV5-1; CDR3: CASSLVRAGTGVTNTGELFF
size: .; J: TRBJ1-5; V: TRBV19; CDR3: CASSMGWSASGNQPQHF
size: .; J: TRBJ2-1; V: TRBV19; CDR3: CASSMSSGGRNEQFF
size: .; J: TRBJ2-1; V: TRBV4-2; CDR3: CASSPLSTGLQLNEQFF
size: .; J: TRBJ2-7; V: TRBV27; CDR3: CASSLRDRGYEQYF
size: .; J: TRBJ1-1; V: TRBV6-5; CDR3: CASSYGVVGGPMNTEAFF
size: .; J: TRBJ1-4; V: TRBV10-3; CDR3: CAISDRGPNEKLFF
size: .; J: TRBJ2-5; V: TRBV7-9; CDR3: CASSSVVGEQETQYF
size: .; J: TRBJ1-2; V: TRBV6-5; CDR3: CASSYGGNGYTF
size: medium-sized; J: TRBJ1-1; V: TRBV29-1; CDR3: CSAINWNTEAFF
size: medium-sized; J: TRBJ2-3; V: TRBV18; CDR3: CASSPPSTDTQYF
size: .; J: TRBJ2-1; V: TRBV10-3; CDR3: CAISWTGVKYNEQFF
size: .; J: TRBJ1-2; V: TRBV27; CDR3: CASSQSGTVSYGYTF
size: medium-sized; J: TRBJ1-1; V: TRBV29-1; CDR3: CSVDRQENTEAFF
size: medium-sized; J: TRBJ2-3; V: TRBV6-2/TRBV6-3; CDR3: CASSRLFAEITDTQYF
size: .; J: TRBJ1-1; V: TRBV5-6; CDR3: CASSTTVRGNTEAFF
size: .; J: TRBJ2-5; V: TRBV18; CDR3: CASSPKIGDGYQYF
size: .; J: TRBJ1-6; V: TRBV6-5; CDR3: CASEYGTATSSYNSPLHF
size: medium-sized; J: TRBJ1-5; V: TRBV19; CDR3: CASSSEKTGRRVEPQHF